This T cell receptor beta chain was retrieved from a study of regulatory T cells in long-lasting Graves disease. In the study overall: Newly diagnosed Graves' patients had taken antithyroid drugs under 3 months. Points from the study as a whole: With persistent disease, TRBV28, TRBJ1-2 and TRBJ2-5 were the favored segments.

Time point denoted: newly diagnosed GD, antithyroid drugs for less than 3 months. RNA isolated from PBMCs was used to make the TCR library. The trim removed 2 bases at V and 4 bases at J, leaving 11 bases unmatched. The CDR3 is 17 amino acids. In germline, CDR1 is SNHLY, CDR2 FYNNEI. Details on this clonotype: As yet, its antigen is unknown.

Arm-PCR of CDR3 regions with iRepertoire HTBI primers generated TCR beta libraries. TCRdb reanalysed the multiplex PCR reads using MiXCR and keeps one entry per CDR3 protein. The sample gives about 210,000 distinct CDR3 sequences, roughly 19% of which show up once; 12% is in the top ten. The same specimen was also included in a second study, on T cells in Graves' hyperthyroidism and ophthalmopathy. In that study: TCR CDR3 regions were first amplified by RT-PCR with HTBI primers.

The input for sequencing was peripheral blood mononuclear cells (PBMCs), taken at new diagnosis, from a patient treated with antithyroid drugs. The rearrangement links TRBV2 to TRBJ2-3; 8 bases line up with TRBD2. The clonotype originates from a woman in her 30s with Graves disease. In DNA, the CDR3 is TGTGCCAGCAGTGAATTGGGTCCGGGAGGGTCCGCAGATACGCAGTATTTT. It yields the protein CASSELGPGGSADTQYF. The full variable domain, its missing parts supplied by reference TRBV2 and TRBJ2-3, is EPEVTQTPSHQVTQMGQEVILRCVPISNHLYFYWYRQILGQKVEFLVSFYNNEISEKSEIFDDQFSVERPDGSNFTLKIRSTKLEDSAMYFCASSELGPGGSADTQYFGPGTRLTVL.